This T cell receptor beta chain was identified during a study of blood T cell repertoires in COVID-19. The overall study: COVID-19 samples from acute and convalescent phases originated in the United States, Italy and Spain. Sample material is recorded as cDNA or gDNA derived from T cells, B-cell-depleted T cells, or PBMCs.

The CDR3 has 13 amino acids. V was clipped by 4 bases and J by 3 bases, with 9 bases between them. In germline, CDR1 is KGHSH, CDR2 LQKENI. Living in 24 US areas, the participants were between about 18 and 100 years of age. Clinical history reported by participants formed the basis on which cohorts were assigned. Sequencing used immunoSEQ multiplex PCR; TCRdb keeps in-frame clones, though not all of them. The sample gives approximately 300,000 clones, about 90% of which show up once; approximately 4.5% is in the top ten. The chain uses TRBV18 and TRBJ1-1; TRBD1 might be the D (5 bases). The sequencing sample was made of PBMCs or T cells enriched from blood (not recorded which). The receptor comes from a woman under 30 with acute COVID-19. The CDR3 coding sequence is TGTGCCAGCTCACAGGGCAGGGACACTGAAGCTTTCTTT. Protein: CASSQGRDTEAFF.